This is a list of T cell receptor beta chains from one sample in a study of T-cell reconstitution after alpha-beta-depleted transplantation in children. One entry per CDR3 protein, called by TCRdb with MiXCR from the PCR reads. This table holds 170,000 or so distinct CDR3 sequences, approximately 6.6% found once. The sample in question was PBMCs from the stem cell graft donor, obtained from the stem cell graft. These receptors were obtained from a human donor who donated a stem cell graft to a child with Wiskott-Aldrich syndrome. Each CDR3 is given with its conserved first and last residue. A D gene is named only where the DNA matches it firmly. Only part of the rows carry a size: once, few, many, or a class if the clone is expanded.

>TRBV5-6|.|.|TRBJ2-2
TGTACCAGCAGCTTGGAGACCGGGGAGCTGTTTTTC
CTSSLETGELFF
>TRBV6-2/TRBV6-3|.|many|TRBJ2-7
TGTGCCAGCAGTTACTTCGACGAGCAGTACTTC
CASSYFDEQYF
>TRBV12-3/TRBV12-4|TRBD2|many|TRBJ2-7
TGTGCCAGCAGTTTCCGCGGGGGGACCTACGAGCAGTACTTC
CASSFRGGTYEQYF
>TRBV5-5|.|few|TRBJ1-2
TGTGCCAGCAGCATTTCAGGGGACCTCTATGGCTACACCTTC
CASSISGDLYGYTF
>TRBV12-3/TRBV12-4|TRBD2|many|TRBJ2-1
TGTGCCAGCAGTTTTGTATCCGGGGGGTCTTACAATGAGCAGTTCTTC
CASSFVSGGSYNEQFF
>TRBV12-3/TRBV12-4|TRBD1|.|TRBJ1-5
TGTGCCAGCAGTTTGAGGAGGACAGGGAATCAGCCCCAGCATTTT
CASSLRRTGNQPQHF
>TRBV20-1|.|many|TRBJ2-7
TGCAGTGCTCAACAGGGTTTGTACGAGCAGTACTTC
CSAQQGLYEQYF
>TRBV7-2|.|many|TRBJ2-1
TGTGCCAGCAGCCTCGGGGCCTACAATGAGCAGTTCTTC
CASSLGAYNEQFF
>TRBV19|TRBD1|many|TRBJ2-7
TGTGCCAGTAGTATAGACCGGACAGGGGGCGACGAGCAGTACTTC
CASSIDRTGGDEQYF
>TRBV28|TRBD1|few|TRBJ1-2
TGTGCCAGCAGTTTAATAGGGGGCGCCTCTTTGAGCTATGGCTACACCTTC
CASSLIGGASLSYGYTF
>TRBV7-2|.|many|TRBJ2-1
TGTGCCAGCAGCCCCCTCCGGCCTTACAATGAGCAGTTCTTC
CASSPLRPYNEQFF
>TRBV20-1|.|once|TRBJ1-5
TGCAGTGCTAGCCCAGGGGTTCGGAATCAGCCCCAGCATTTT
CSASPGVRNQPQHF
>TRBV5-5|.|many|TRBJ1-4
TGTGCCAGCAGCTTGGCCTCCTACGATAATGAAAAACTGTTTTTT
CASSLASYDNEKLFF
>TRBV5-1|.|many|TRBJ2-7
TGCGCCAGCAGCTTGGGGCCACCTAGCTCCTACGAGCAGTACTTC
CASSLGPPSSYEQYF
>TRBV20-1|.|many|TRBJ2-7
TGCAGTGCTAGCCACAGATCCTACGAGCAGTACTTC
CSASHRSYEQYF
>TRBV5-6|TRBD1|many|TRBJ2-1
TGTGCCAGCAGCGGAGTGAAGGGGGCCGCCTACAATGAGCAGTTCTTC
CASSGVKGAAYNEQFF
>TRBV12-3/TRBV12-4|.|many|TRBJ2-1
TGTGCCAGCAGTTTGTGGGGGGGGGGACAACGAGCCAATGAGCAGTTCTTC
CASSLWGGGQRANEQFF
>TRBV20-1|.|many|TRBJ2-1
TGCAGCGCCTGGGGGGAAAGCTCCTACAATGAGCAGTTCTTC
CSAWGESSYNEQFF
>TRBV5-1|TRBD2|many|TRBJ2-5
TGCGCCAGCAGCTTGGGACAGCGGGGTGGGGAAGAGACCCAGTACTTC
CASSLGQRGGEETQYF
>TRBV30|.|many|TRBJ2-7
TGTGCCTGGAGTGTACATGTCCCCTACGAGCAGTACTTC
CAWSVHVPYEQYF
>TRBV6-1|.|many|TRBJ2-2
TGTGCCAGCACTGTAGAACTGAGGACCGGGGAGCTGTTTTTT
CASTVELRTGELFF
>TRBV20-1|.|many|TRBJ2-7
TGCAGTGCCCCAGAGCAGGGGAGGGACGAGCAGTACTTC
CSAPEQGRDEQYF
>TRBV18|.|.|TRBJ1-5
TGTGCCAGCTCACCACCTTATGCAGCCGATCAGCCCCAGCATTTT
CASSPPYAADQPQHF
>TRBV5-7|.|few|TRBJ1-2
TGTGCCAGCAGCTCCGGGACCGACGGCTACACCTTC
CASSSGTDGYTF
>TRBV5-4|TRBD2|many|TRBJ2-3
TGTGCCAGCAACCGTCGGGTAGCGGGAGGGCCAGATACGCAGTATTTT
CASNRRVAGGPDTQYF
>TRBV10-2|TRBD1|many|TRBJ2-5
TGCGCCAGCCTAGGACCGACAGGGAAAGGAAACCAAGAGACCCAGTACTTC
CASLGPTGKGNQETQYF
>TRBV12-3/TRBV12-4|.|many|TRBJ2-7
TGTGCCAGCAGTCGAGAAGGGAGCTCCTACGAGCAGTACTTC
CASSREGSSYEQYF
>TRBV2|TRBD1|.|TRBJ1-2
TGTGCCAGCAGCGAGACAGGGTCCGGCGGCTACACCTTC
CASSETGSGGYTF
>TRBV15|TRBD1|many|TRBJ2-7
TGTGCCACCAGCAACAGGGGTTACGAGCAGTACTTC
CATSNRGYEQYF
>TRBV5-6|.|many|TRBJ1-2
TGTGCCAGCAGCTCTGACCCTTCGGGTTATGGCTACACCTTC
CASSSDPSGYGYTF
>TRBV6-2/TRBV6-3|TRBD2|few|TRBJ2-1
TGTGCCAGCAGTTACCCGGGGACTAGAACATACAATGAGCAGTTCTTC
CASSYPGTRTYNEQFF
>TRBV12-3/TRBV12-4|.|many|TRBJ2-7
TGTGCCAGCAGTTTAACCGGGTCGTGGGGCGAGCAGTACTTC
CASSLTGSWGEQYF
>TRBV5-4|.|few|TRBJ2-1
TGTGCCAGCAGCCGATCGCTAGATAATGAGCAGTTCTTC
CASSRSLDNEQFF
>TRBV4-2|.|many|TRBJ1-1
TGTGCCAGCCGCACCGGGACAACGAACACTGAAGCTTTCTTT
CASRTGTTNTEAFF
>TRBV7-2|.|many|TRBJ2-2
TGTGCCAGCAGATTCGAGTCGAATACCGGGGAGCTGTTTTTT
CASRFESNTGELFF
>TRBV7-9|TRBD2|many|TRBJ2-2
TGTGCCAGCAGGATCGCGGGAGTTGGAACCGGGGAGCTGTTTTTT
CASRIAGVGTGELFF
>TRBV5-5|TRBD1|.|TRBJ1-5
TGTGCCAGCAGTTACGACAGGGACAATCAGCCCCAGCATTTT
CASSYDRDNQPQHF
>TRBV6-5|TRBD1|many|TRBJ1-1
TGTGCCAGCAGTACTCGGACAGGGGGGAGCACTGAAGCTTTCTTT
CASSTRTGGSTEAFF
>TRBV7-2|.|.|TRBJ2-7
TGTGCCAGCACCCCCGGGCCCTTCGGGTCCTACGAGCAGTACTTC
CASTPGPFGSYEQYF
>TRBV6-5|.|.|TRBJ1-2
TGTGCCAGCAGTTACTCCCCCGAGGCAGTGAGGATCTATGGCTACACCTTC
CASSYSPEAVRIYGYTF
>TRBV5-6|.|many|TRBJ2-4
TGTGCCAGCAGCTTGGCCGGCAGACTAGCCAAAAACATTCAGTACTTC
CASSLAGRLAKNIQYF
>TRBV4-2|.|.|TRBJ2-1
TGTGCCATGGGTCCTGGGGTCAGCTACAATGAGCAGTTCTTC
CAMGPGVSYNEQFF
>TRBV5-1|TRBD1|.|TRBJ2-7
TGCGCCAGCAGCTTCGGGACAGGGGACTACGAGCAGTACTTC
CASSFGTGDYEQYF
>TRBV28|.|many|TRBJ1-2
TGTGCCAGCAGTTTTGGGGGCGTAGATAACTATGGCTACACCTTC
CASSFGGVDNYGYTF
>TRBV12-3/TRBV12-4|TRBD2|many|TRBJ2-1
TGTGCCAGCAGTTTGGCATGGCGGGGGGGCATCAATGAGCAGTTCTTC
CASSLAWRGGINEQFF
>TRBV4-3|TRBD2|many|TRBJ2-7
TGCGCCAGCAGCCTAAACGAACTAGCGGGAGAGGACCACGAGCAGTACTTC
CASSLNELAGEDHEQYF
>TRBV5-1|TRBD2|many|TRBJ2-2
TGCGCCAGCAGCACCGCTCGAGGGACTAGCGGGTTTCAGTATGTCGGGGAGCTGTTTTTT
CASSTARGTSGFQYVGELFF
>TRBV7-6|TRBD1|.|TRBJ2-2
TGTGCCAGCAGCGGCCCGACAGGGCCGGGAACCGGGGAGCTGTTTTTT
CASSGPTGPGTGELFF
>TRBV7-9|TRBD2|few|TRBJ2-7
TGTGCCAGCAGCCCCGGGACTAGCTGGTACGAGCAGTACTTC
CASSPGTSWYEQYF
>TRBV12-3/TRBV12-4|TRBD2|few|TRBJ2-7
TGTGCCAGCAGTTTAAGGCTAGCGGGACCGGTGGGGGAGCAGTACTTC
CASSLRLAGPVGEQYF
>TRBV4-1|TRBD2|many|TRBJ2-1
TGCGCCAGCAGCCAAGAACGGCGGGGGGGCCTTGAGCAGTTCTTC
CASSQERRGGLEQFF
>TRBV19|TRBD2|few|TRBJ2-7
TGTGCCAGTAGTGCCGGGAGGACCTACGAGCAGTACTTC
CASSAGRTYEQYF
>TRBV5-1|.|.|TRBJ2-5
TGCGCCAGCAGCTTAGTAAGCCGGAGGACCCAGTACTTC
CASSLVSRRTQYF
>TRBV6-1|TRBD1|few|TRBJ1-6
TGTGCCAGCGGGGTCCGGGACAGAGATAATTCACCCCTCCACTTT
CASGVRDRDNSPLHF